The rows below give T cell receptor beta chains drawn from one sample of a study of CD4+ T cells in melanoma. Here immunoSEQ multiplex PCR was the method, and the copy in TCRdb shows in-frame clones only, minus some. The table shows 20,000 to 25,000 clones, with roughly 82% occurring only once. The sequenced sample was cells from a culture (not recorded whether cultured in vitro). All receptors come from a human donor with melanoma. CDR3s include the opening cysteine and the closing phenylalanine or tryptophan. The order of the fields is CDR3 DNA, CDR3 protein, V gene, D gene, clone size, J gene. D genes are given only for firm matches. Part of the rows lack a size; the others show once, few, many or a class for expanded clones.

TGTGCCAGTCGCAGGAGGAATGAAAAACTGTTTTTT CASRRRNEKLFF TRBV6-1 . . TRBJ1-4
TGTGCCAGCAGCTCCAACAGGGAGGGCGAGCAGTACTTC CASSSNREGEQYF TRBV7-2 . . TRBJ2-7
TGTGCCAGTAGCAGCGACAGGGGGCTCTATCAGCCCCAGCATTTT CASSSDRGLYQPQHF TRBV19 TRBD1 . TRBJ1-5
TGTGCCAGCAGCGTAGAGTTGCGGGGAGCAGGTACGCAGTATTTT CASSVELRGAGTQYF TRBV9 . . TRBJ2-3
TGTGCCTGGAACGTCCGAGTCGGTAATGAAAAACTGTTTTTT CAWNVRVGNEKLFF TRBV30 . . TRBJ1-4
TGTGCCAGCTCACCAGATTCCGGGGGGGCCAGGGATGAGCAGTTCTTC CASSPDSGGARDEQFF TRBV18 TRBD2 . TRBJ2-1
TGCGCCAGCAGCCAAGACGGGGGGGTAGGCAATCAGCCCCAGCATTTT CASSQDGGVGNQPQHF TRBV4-1 . . TRBJ1-5
TGTGCCAGCAGGGACGGGACAGTTTATTCACCCCTCCACTTT CASRDGTVYSPLHF TRBV2 TRBD1 . TRBJ1-6
TGTGCCAGCAGCGTAGCCTTGAGCGGGGGGATTGGTACGCAGTATTTT CASSVALSGGIGTQYF TRBV9 TRBD2 . TRBJ2-3
TGTGCCAGCAAACCCCGCTCGGGGAGCAATCAGCCCCAGCATTTT CASKPRSGSNQPQHF TRBV2 . . TRBJ1-5
TGTGCCAGCAGCGCCGGGACAGGACAAAACATTCAGTACTTC CASSAGTGQNIQYF TRBV9 TRBD1 . TRBJ2-4
TGTGCCAGCAGCCGGGGACAGGGGGGATTCTACGAGCAGTACTTC CASSRGQGGFYEQYF TRBV7-9 TRBD1 . TRBJ2-7
TGTGCCAGCAGCCTTTGGGGATCTGGAAACACCATATATTTT CASSLWGSGNTIYF TRBV5-6 . . TRBJ1-3
TGCGCCAGCAGCCAAGTTGGGGGGGGGCAGTTCTTC CASSQVGGGQFF TRBV4-1 TRBD2 . TRBJ2-1
TGCGCCAGCAAGGCAATAGCGAACACCGGGGAGCTGTTTTTT CASKAIANTGELFF TRBV5-1 . . TRBJ2-2
TGCGCCAGCAGTCCCGGGACAGGGTCCGAGCAGTACTTC CASSPGTGSEQYF TRBV10-1 TRBD1 once TRBJ2-7
TGCGCCAGCAGCTTGTCGTTCCTGACCTCTGGAAACACCATATATTTT CASSLSFLTSGNTIYF TRBV5-1 . . TRBJ1-3
TGTGCCAGCAGCTTAGTCCGGGGGACTAACAATGAGCAGTTCTTC CASSLVRGTNNEQFF TRBV7-2 TRBD2 . TRBJ2-1
TGTGCTAGTGGTAGTAGAAGAGTCACTGAAGCTTTCTTT CASGSRRVTEAFF TRBV12-5 . . TRBJ1-1
TGCGCCAGCAGGCCACAGCTGACTGCAGGAAACACCATATATTTT CASRPQLTAGNTIYF TRBV5-1 . few TRBJ1-3